This entry concerns a single TCR beta chain. Its antigen is currently unknown. The data stem from a study of CXCR3-negative and CXCR3-positive naive CD8 T cells. Study outcomes and limitations: Diversity proved comparably high across both naive subsets and much lower in memory CD8+ cells. CXCR3-positive naive cells carried more hydrophobic TRB CDR3s than CXCR3-negative ones. TRBV-TRBJ usage matched between naive CXCR3-negative and CXCR3-positive cells but not between memory cells.

A CD45RO-CCR7+CD27+CD95- profile was what naive CD8+ T cells displayed. Libraries were UMI-labeled 5' RACE TRB cDNA. TCRdb reprocessed the 5' RACE reads and reports one entry per CDR3 protein, with no DNA. In total, the table holds some 120,000 distinct CDR3 sequences. This CDR3 contains 15 residues. Germline values: CDR1 MNHEY, CDR2 SMNVEV (reference sequence). This receptor was identified in a human donor in good health. Some clones in this sample may be carry-over from other donors' samples. Sequenced material: naive CXCR3+ CD8+ T cells from blood. Described subset: CD45RO-CCR7+CD27+CD95- naive CD8+ T cells expressing CXCR3 (TNR3+). This chain uses TRBV27 with TRBJ2-7. CDR3 in amino acids: CASSFLPTVTNEQYF.